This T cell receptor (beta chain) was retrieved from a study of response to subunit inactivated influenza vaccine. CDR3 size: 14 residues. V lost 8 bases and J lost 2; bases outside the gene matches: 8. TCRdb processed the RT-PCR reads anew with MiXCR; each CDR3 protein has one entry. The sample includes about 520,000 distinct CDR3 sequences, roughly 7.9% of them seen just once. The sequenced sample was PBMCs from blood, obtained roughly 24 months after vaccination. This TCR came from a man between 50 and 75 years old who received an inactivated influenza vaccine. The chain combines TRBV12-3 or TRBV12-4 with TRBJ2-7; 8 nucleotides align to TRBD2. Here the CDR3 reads CASGASGGPYEQYF. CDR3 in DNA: TGTGCCAGCGGTGCGTCGGGGGGGCCCTACGAGCAGTACTTC.